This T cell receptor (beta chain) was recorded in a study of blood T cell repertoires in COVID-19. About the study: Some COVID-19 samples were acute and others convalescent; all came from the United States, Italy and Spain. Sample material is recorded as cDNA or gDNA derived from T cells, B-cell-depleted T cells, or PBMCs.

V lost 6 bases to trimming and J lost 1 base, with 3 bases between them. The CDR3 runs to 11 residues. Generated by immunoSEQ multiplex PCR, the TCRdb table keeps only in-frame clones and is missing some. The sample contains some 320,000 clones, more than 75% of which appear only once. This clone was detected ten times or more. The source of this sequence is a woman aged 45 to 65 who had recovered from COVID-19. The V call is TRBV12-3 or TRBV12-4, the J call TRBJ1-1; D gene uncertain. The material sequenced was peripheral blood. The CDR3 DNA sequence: TGTGCCAGCAGACAGAACACTGAAGCTTTCTTT. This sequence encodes CASRQNTEAFF.